Shown below are 30 T cell receptor beta chains from a single sample sequenced in a study of glioma-infiltrating T cells. The iRepertoire nested amplicon-rescue multiplex PCR amplified TCR alpha and beta CDR3s from RNA. TCRdb called the multiplex PCR reads again in MiXCR, with one record for every CDR3 protein. The sample holds 400,000 or so distinct CDR3 sequences; roughly two fifths are singletons and the top ten take 12%. The material sequenced was glioma tissue, nonneoplastic brain tissue, or PBMCs (not recorded which). These receptor sequences come from a human donor with low-grade glioma or glioblastoma, undergoing nonglioma brain surgery, or in good health (not recorded which).

This clonotype was observed many times. The chain carries TRBV6-2 or TRBV6-3 and TRBJ2-7; 10 nucleotides agree with TRBD2. Unmatched junction bases numbered 10, after V lost 6 bases and J lost 2 bases. Germline V gene data show CDR1 as MNHEY and CDR2 as SVGEGT. This CDR3 has 16 amino acids. CDR3 amino acids: CASSSYRTSGTYEQYF. CDR3 in DNA: TGTGCCAGCAGCTCCTACCGGACTAGCGGAACCTACGAGCAGTACTTC.

This clonotype was found many times. This chain connects TRBV6-2 or TRBV6-3 to TRBJ1-2; no reliable D call. The CDR3 has 12 residues. Germline-derived CDR1 and CDR2 are MNHEY and SVGEGT. The V end lost 2 bases, the J end lost 0 bases, and 1 base lay between the germline ends. The CDR3 sequence: CASSYTNYGYTF. The CDR3 DNA reads TGTGCCAGCAGTTACACTAACTATGGCTACACCTTC.

This clonotype has a count of ten or more. The chain employs TRBV27 and TRBJ2-1, with D tentatively TRBD1 (5 bases). The CDR3 covers 14 residues. The V end lost 5 bases, the J end lost 5 bases, and 13 bases lay between the germline ends. Per the germline V gene, CDR1 is MNHEY and CDR2 is SMNVEV (reference sequence). CDR3: CASSTRVGDNEQFF. The CDR3 DNA sequence: TGTGCCAGCAGTACGAGAGTAGGGGACAATGAGCAGTTCTTC.

The chain combines TRBV5-1 with TRBJ2-1; D call uncertain. The germline V gene has CDR1 SGHRS and CDR2 YFSETQ. V lost 0 bases to trimming and J lost 5 bases, with 12 bases between them. The CDR3 length is 15 residues. CDR3 in amino acids: CASSLVSVIDNEQFF. The CDR3 bases are TGCGCCAGCAGCTTGGTGTCAGTGATCGACAATGAGCAGTTCTTC.

There are a few counts of this clonotype. V usage is TRBV2 and J usage is TRBJ1-2; D remains unclear. CDR1 SNHLY and CDR2 FYNNEI come from the germline V gene. With 3 bases removed from V and 7 bases from J, the gap between germline ends came to 12 bases. CDR3 length: 13 residues. The CDR3 loop is CASSDRVPSGYTF. CDR3 bases: TGTGCCAGCAGTGATAGGGTCCCTAGTGGCTACACCTTC. The full variable domain, completed using reference TRBV2 and TRBJ1-2, is EPEVTQTPSHQVTQMGQEVILRCVPISNHLYFYWYRQILGQKVEFLVSFYNNEISEKSEIFDDQFSVERPDGSNFTLKIRSTKLEDSAMYFCASSDRVPSGYTFGSGTRLTVV.

CDR3 nucleotides: TGTGCCACCAGCAGATCCCGGGACAGGGTGACCGGGGAGCTGTTTTTT. Encoded protein: CATSRSRDRVTGELFF. The chain combines TRBV15 with TRBJ2-2; 9 positions match TRBD1. Germline CDR1 reads LNHNV; CDR2 reads YYDKDF (reference sequence). V shed 2 bases, J shed 5 bases, and the junction held 6 bases outside the gene matches. The CDR3 has 16 residues.

The gene calls are TRBV20-1 and TRBJ2-7, with D possibly being TRBD1 (6 bases). V lost 0 bases, J lost 4 bases, and 13 bases lay in between. CDR3 length: 14 residues. CDR1 and CDR2 from the germline V gene are DFQATT and SNEGSKA (reference sequence). For the CDR3, the DNA is TGCAGTGCTAGAGATGTGACAGGAGCTTACGAGCAGTACTTC. Residues: CSARDVTGAYEQYF.

V is TRBV11-2 and J is TRBJ2-7; 9 bases match TRBD2. Germline trimming cut 5 bases from V and 2 bases from J; bases unmatched to any gene: 4. The CDR3 runs 14 residues. Germline V gene data show CDR1 as SGHAT and CDR2 as FQNNGV. The CDR3 sequence: CASSPQREAYEQYF. The CDR3 DNA sequence: TGTGCCAGCAGCCCGCAGCGGGAGGCCTACGAGCAGTACTTC. Supplemented by reference TRBV11-2 and TRBJ2-7, the full variable domain reads EAGVAQSPRYKIIEKRQSVAFWCNPISGHATLYWYQQILGQGPKLLIQFQNNGVVDDSQLPKDRFSAERLKGVDSTLKIQPAKLEDSAVYLCASSPQREAYEQYFGPGTRLTVT.

CDR3 coding DNA: TGTGCCAGCAGCCAATTGACTAGCGGTCACGAGACCCAGTACTTC. Amino acids: CASSQLTSGHETQYF. The rearrangement links TRBV3-1 to TRBJ2-5, with 9 bases identical to TRBD2. Germline trimming cut 2 bases from V and 5 bases from J; bases unmatched to any gene: 6. In germline, CDR1 is LGHDT, CDR2 YNNKEL (reference sequence). The CDR3 runs to 15 residues.

This clonotype was seen many times. The CDR3 sequence: CASSSSSFGGSYEQYF. The CDR3 DNA sequence: TGTGCCAGCAGTTCAAGTTCGTTTGGGGGTTCCTACGAGCAGTACTTC. The gene calls are TRBV27 and TRBJ2-7; D may be TRBD1 or TRBD2 (5 bases each). From germline, CDR1 is MNHEY and CDR2 SMNVEV (reference sequence). Deletions cut 4 bases from V and 1 base from J, with 17 bases between. The CDR3 covers 16 residues.

This chain links TRBV5-1 with TRBJ1-2; D remains ambiguous. The V gene's germline CDR1 is SGHRS and CDR2 YFSETQ. V shed 1 base and J shed 0 bases, with 7 bases lying between them. The CDR3 is 14 amino acids. The CDR3 here is CASSLIDTNYGYTF. The DNA of the CDR3 is TGCGCCAGCAGCTTGATAGATACTAACTATGGCTACACCTTC.

The J gene is TRBJ1-5, the V gene TRBV2; D unclear. Per the germline V gene, CDR1 is SNHLY and CDR2 is FYNNEI. V lost 0 bases to trimming and J lost 5 bases, with 8 bases between them. The CDR3 is made up of 14 amino acids. CDR3 sequence reads: CASSEAPRDQPQHF. CDR3 nucleotide sequence: TGTGCCAGCAGTGAAGCACCGAGAGATCAGCCCCAGCATTTT.

Comment on this clonotype: A much larger clone sits a single nucleotide away, making a read error possible. This chain joins TRBV6-6 and TRBJ1-2; tentative D call: TRBD1 (5 bases). The CDR3 consists of 12 residues. V dropped 2 bases and J dropped 13 bases, with 14 bases sitting between them. Germline V gene lookup returns CDR1 MNHNY and CDR2 SVGAGI (reference sequence). CDR3 in amino acids: CASSYTDMASTF. The CDR3 DNA reads TGTGCCAGCAGTTACACGGACATGGCTTCCACCTTC.

This clonotype was detected ten times or more. The gene calls are TRBV6-1 and TRBJ2-7, with 9 nucleotides matching TRBD1. Germline V gene sequence: CDR1 MNHNS, CDR2 SASEGT. Trimming cost V 5 bases and J 3 bases; bases outside gene matches: 5. The CDR3 is 14 amino acids. The CDR3 nucleotides are TGTGCCAGCAGTCCGGACAGGGGCAACTACGAGCAGTACTTC. Its protein is CASSPDRGNYEQYF.

The CDR3 DNA reads as TGTGCCAGCAGCCCCTACAGGGGGATCAAGCCCCAGCATTTT. Translating gives CASSPYRGIKPQHF. The rearrangement joins TRBV2 to TRBJ1-5; 8 positions match TRBD1. In germline, CDR1 is SNHLY, CDR2 FYNNEI. Trimming removed 6 bases from V and 8 bases from J; junction bases left unmatched: 9. This CDR3 spans 14 amino acids.

In this sample, this clonotype turned up many times. The rearrangement links TRBV27 to TRBJ2-1; 7 positions agree with TRBD2. The germline V gene encodes CDR1 MNHEY and CDR2 SMNVEV (reference sequence). Losses at the gene ends were 4 bases for V and 0 bases for J; bases not matched to a gene: 6. The CDR3 runs to 16 residues. Here the CDR3 reads CASSSTSFSSYNEQFF. The CDR3 coding sequence is TGTGCCAGCAGTTCGACTAGCTTCAGCTCCTACAATGAGCAGTTCTTC.

With regard to this clonotype: This may stem from a read error, because a much larger clone lies one nucleotide away. The rearrangement uses TRBV7-2 and TRBJ1-1; D unclear. The CDR3 runs 14 residues. Per germline, CDR1 SGHTA and CDR2 FQGNSA. CDR3: CANSLAQDGTEAFF. DNA of the CDR3: TGTGCCAACAGCTTGGCCCAGGATGGAACCGAAGCTTTCTTT.

Comments on this clonotype: A much larger clone lies a single base off, so this may be a read error. This chain connects TRBV28 to TRBJ2-7, with 15 nucleotides matching TRBD2. The germline gives CDR1 MDHEN, CDR2 SYDVKM. The CDR3 has 15 residues. CDR3 sequence reads: CASRRTSGRAYELYF. Written as DNA, the CDR3 is TGTGCCAGCAGAAGGACTAGCGGGAGGGCCTACGAGCTGTACTTC. Variable domain in full (rest from reference TRBV28 and TRBJ2-7): DVKVTQSSRYLVKRTGEKVFLECVQDMDHENMFWYRQDPGLGLRLIYFSYDVKMKEKGDIPEGYSVSREKKERFSLILESASTNQTSMYLCASRRTSGRAYELYFGPGTRLTVT.

V gene TRBV12-3 or TRBV12-4 combines with J gene TRBJ2-7; a possible D gene is TRBD1 (5 bases). Trimming cost V 3 bases and J 1 base, with 13 bases left between them. The CDR3 has 15 amino acids. CDR3 sequence reads: CASSFGAGLSYEQYF. DNA of the CDR3: TGTGCCAGCAGTTTTGGAGCAGGGCTTTCCTACGAGCAGTACTTC.

This clonotype was counted ten times or more. This sequence joins TRBV28 and TRBJ1-1; D may be TRBD1 (6 bases). The germline CDR1 and CDR2 sequences are MDHEN and SYDVKM. Trimming left V 1 base short and J 4 bases short, with 10 bases between. The CDR3 is 14 amino acids. As DNA, the CDR3 is TGTGCCAGCAGTTTATTAAGACAGGCCACTGAAGCTTTCTTT. This gives the protein CASSLLRQATEAFF.

The chain joins TRBV27 to TRBJ2-1; 11 bases are a match to TRBD2. The ends lost 6 bases at V and 10 bases at J; junction bases unmatched: 14. Germline lookup yields CDR1 MNHEY and CDR2 SMNVEV (reference sequence). The CDR3 spans 16 residues. CDR3 amino acids: CASRPVAGGPPYEQFF. The CDR3 DNA reads TGTGCCAGCAGACCTGTAGCGGGAGGGCCCCCCTACGAGCAGTTCTTC.

This clonotype was observed once. V usage is TRBV18 and J usage is TRBJ2-7; a possible D gene is TRBD2 (7 bases). V dropped 5 bases and J dropped 3 bases, with 17 bases sitting between them. The CDR3 runs 15 residues. CDR1 KGHSH and CDR2 LQKENI come from the germline V gene. CDR3 in amino acids: CASSSAGGPFYEQYF. The DNA of the CDR3 is TGTGCCAGCTCATCAGCCGGGGGGCCGTTCTACGAGCAGTACTTC.

The chain links TRBV28 to TRBJ1-1, with 8 nucleotides matching TRBD1. This CDR3 has 14 amino acids. V dropped 4 bases and J dropped 4; count of bases not matched to a gene: 5. The germline gives CDR1 MDHEN, CDR2 SYDVKM. The CDR3 is CASSSETGVTEAFF. The CDR3 DNA is TGTGCCAGCAGTTCCGAGACAGGGGTCACTGAAGCTTTCTTT.

In regard to this clonotype: This may come from a read error, since a much larger clone is one base off. The chain links TRBV15 to TRBJ2-7; D possibly corresponds to TRBD1 (5 bases). Trimming shortened V by 5 bases and J by 0 bases, and 8 bases separated the two germline ends. The germline V gene has CDR1 LNHNV and CDR2 YYDKDF (reference sequence). The CDR3 runs to 13 residues. The CDR3 spells CATSQQASYEQYF. The CDR3 DNA sequence: TGTGCCACCAGCCAACAGGCCTCCTACGAGCAGTACTTC.

This clonotype was detected only a few times. This chain uses TRBV4-3 with TRBJ2-3; 9 bases map to TRBD2. Germline CDR1 reads LGHNA; CDR2 reads YSLEER. The V and J ends lost 0 bases and 3 bases, in that order; junction bases with no gene match: 10. The CDR3 contains 18 residues. CDR3 protein: CASSQEIGAAGGTDTQYF. CDR3 nucleotide sequence: TGCGCCAGCAGCCAAGAGATAGGGGCAGCGGGAGGTACAGATACGCAGTATTTT.

Concerning this clonotype: Since a much larger clone is just one base distant, this may be a read error. The rearrangement uses TRBV3-1 and TRBJ1-1; TRBD1 might be the D (6 bases). There are 14 residues in the CDR3. From germline, CDR1 is LGHDT and CDR2 YNNKEL (reference sequence). The DNA of the CDR3 is TGTGCCGGCAGCCATACAGGGCTGAACACTGAAGCTTTCTTT. Encoded protein: CAGSHTGLNTEAFF.

As for this clonotype: Relative to the germline gene, one junction end is altered; a read error may explain this. The rearrangement links TRBV10-3 to TRBJ1-2; D is unresolved. Germline loops: CDR1 ENHRY, CDR2 SYGVKD. The CDR3 is 13 amino acids. The CDR3 nucleotides read TGTGCCATCAGCGGAGGTAACTACTATGGCCACACCTTC. Its protein is CAISGGNYYGHTF.

The chain uses TRBV20-1 and TRBJ1-5, with TRBD1 as a possible D gene (5 bases). The CDR3 is made up of 16 amino acids. Germline lookup yields CDR1 DFQATT and CDR2 SNEGSKA (reference sequence). Trimming stripped 0 bases from V and 0 bases from J, with 12 bases between. DNA for the CDR3: TGCAGTGCTAGAGATTTTGGACAAGATAGCAATCAGCCCCAGCATTTT. It is translated as CSARDFGQDSNQPQHF.

This rearrangement joins TRBV3-1 to TRBJ1-5; D is unresolved. Germline V gives CDR1 LGHDT, CDR2 YNNKEL (reference sequence). The CDR3 is made up of 15 amino acids. The ends were cut back, 4 bases at V and 0 bases at J, with 10 bases in the middle. The CDR3 bases are TGTGCCAGCAGCCTTACACCAGATAGCAATCAGCCCCAGCATTTT. Translation: CASSLTPDSNQPQHF. The entire variable domain, with the rest obtained from reference TRBV3-1 and TRBJ1-5, is as follows: DTAVSQTPKYLVTQMGNDKSIKCEQNLGHDTMYWYKQDSKKFLKIMFSYNNKELIINETVPNRFSPKSPDKAHLNLHINSLELGDSAVYFCASSLTPDSNQPQHFGDGTRLSIL.

The chain carries TRBV7-9 and TRBJ2-3; TRBD2 matches at 13 bases. V was clipped by 8 bases and J by 4 bases; unmatched bases: 6. There are 15 residues in the CDR3. Per the germline V gene, CDR1 is SEHNR and CDR2 is FQNEAQ (reference sequence). CDR3 DNA sequence: TGTGCCAGCGGACTAGCGGGAGAGGCCCCAGATACGCAGTATTTT. Its translation: CASGLAGEAPDTQYF.